Following are 13 T cell receptor beta chains from one sample sequenced in a study of T cells in Graves' hyperthyroidism and ophthalmopathy. TCR beta CDR3 regions were amplified from RNA transcripts. The HTBI primer set was used in a first-round RT-PCR of the TCR CDR3. TCRdb reprocessed the multiplex PCR reads with MiXCR, giving one entry per CDR3 protein. The sample has around 580,000 distinct CDR3 sequences, roughly a sixth seen once. Sample: blood. The receptors originated from a woman between 18 and 29 years old with Graves' hyperthyroidism.

This clonotype was recorded at least ten times. The chain is built from TRBV20-1 and TRBJ2-7, with a tentative D call TRBD1 (5 bases). CDR3 length equals 15 residues. V dropped 5 bases and J dropped 3 bases, with 20 bases sitting between them. Germline values: CDR1 DFQATT, CDR2 SNEGSKA (reference sequence). The CDR3 DNA reads as TGCAGTGCTGGCCCACCAGGGAAGCGCAACTACGAGCAGTACTTC. Amino acids: CSAGPPGKRNYEQYF.

This clonotype showed up just a few times. V and J are TRBV28 and TRBJ2-7; TRBD1 aligns across 11 bases. With V trimmed by 5 bases and J by 5 bases, 8 bases remained unmatched. The germline gives CDR1 MDHEN, CDR2 SYDVKM. This CDR3 is 15 amino acids long. CDR3 loop: CASSPTGTGGDEQYF. The CDR3 nucleotides are TGTGCCAGCAGTCCTACCGGGACAGGGGGTGACGAGCAGTACTTC.

This clonotype appeared a few times. CDR3 amino acids: CSVEDPAGVCFF. CDR3 nucleotide sequence: TGCAGCGTTGAAGATCCGGCAGGGGTGTGTTTCTTT. J is TRBJ1-1 and V is TRBV29-1; D is perhaps TRBD1 (6 bases). The CDR3 has 12 amino acids. Trimming removed 0 bases from V and 13 bases from J, with 15 bases in between. The V gene's germline CDR1 is SQVTM and CDR2 ANQGSEA.

This clonotype was recorded at least ten times. The chain has TRBV7-6 and TRBJ1-1, with a possible D match to TRBD1 (5 bases). Trimming took 5 bases from V and 5 from J, leaving 15 bases between them. This CDR3 has 14 amino acids. Germline CDR1 and CDR2: SGHVS and FNYEAQ. CDR3 in DNA: TGTGCCAGCAGCATGGGACCTAGGAAGACTGAAGCTTTCTTT. Its protein is CASSMGPRKTEAFF.

The chain couples TRBV29-1 to TRBJ2-2; D remains ambiguous. The CDR3 sequence is 13 residues long. CDR1 is SQVTM, CDR2 ANQGSEA, per germline. V was cut by 4 bases and J by 3 bases, with 9 bases left in between. DNA for the CDR3: TGCAGCGTTGTAGCCAGCTACACCGGGGAGCTGTTTTTT. It is translated as CSVVASYTGELFF.

This clonotype was picked up many times. The chain uses TRBV6-6 and TRBJ2-7, with 9 nucleotides matching TRBD1. J gave up 7 bases and V 2 bases, and 3 bases lay outside the gene matches. The germline V gene has CDR1 MNHNY and CDR2 SVGAGI (reference sequence). This CDR3 has 13 residues. Here the CDR3 reads CASSYTGQGEQYF. The CDR3 region has the DNA TGTGCCAGCAGTTACACGGGACAGGGTGAGCAGTACTTC.

The sample holds many counts of this clonotype. V is TRBV12-3 or TRBV12-4 and J is TRBJ1-5; TRBD1 matches 9 bases. CDR3 length: 14 amino acids. The ends lost 6 bases at V and 6 bases at J; junction bases unmatched: 6. Written as DNA, the CDR3 is TGTGCCAGCAGATGGGGACAGGGTAGTCAGCCCCAGCATTTT. Translated: CASRWGQGSQPQHF.

The DNA for the CDR3 is TGTGCCAGTAGTATACGTCGGGCATTGGGCAATCAGCCCCAGCATTTT. Protein sequence: CASSIRRALGNQPQHF. This sequence joins TRBV19 and TRBJ1-5; D unresolved. The CDR3 has 16 residues. V gave up 2 bases and J gave up 2 bases, with 13 bases separating them. Germline values: CDR1 LNHDA, CDR2 SQIVND (reference sequence).

This clonotype was seen only a few times. The chain's CDR3 is CSALPPGNTDTQYF. CDR3 DNA sequence: TGCAGTGCTCTACCCCCAGGAAATACAGATACGCAGTATTTT. The J gene is TRBJ2-3, the V gene TRBV20-1; D gene unclear. The CDR3 extends over 14 amino acids. The V end lost 5 bases, the J end lost 3 bases, and 15 bases lay between the germline ends. Germline V CDR1 and CDR2: DFQATT, SNEGSKA (reference sequence).

This clonotype has a count of ten or more. This rearrangement joins TRBV2 to TRBJ2-5; TRBD2 aligns across 8 bases. Germline V lookup: CDR1 SNHLY, CDR2 FYNNEI. The J segment lost 5 bases and the V segment lost 0 bases, leaving 8 bases of the junction unmatched. The CDR3 covers 16 residues. The CDR3 DNA reads TGTGCCAGCAGTGAAGCCCTGGGGGCTAGCGGGGAGACCCAGTACTTC. Protein product: CASSEALGASGETQYF.

At least ten counts were recorded for this clonotype. The chain couples TRBV7-9 to TRBJ2-1; 9 positions match TRBD2. V was pared by 5 bases and J by 4 bases, with 15 bases of the junction left unmatched. The length of the CDR3 is 18 residues. Germline V CDR1 and CDR2: SEHNR, FQNEAQ (reference sequence). The CDR3 loop reads CASSTTPSTSGSYNEQFF. The CDR3 DNA sequence: TGTGCCAGCAGCACAACCCCTTCGACTAGCGGCTCTTACAATGAGCAGTTCTTC.

This clonotype was detected many times. J is TRBJ2-3 and V is TRBV20-1; a weak D match, TRBD2 (5 bases). The CDR3 runs 15 residues. The germline V gene encodes CDR1 DFQATT and CDR2 SNEGSKA (reference sequence). Trimming removed 2 bases from V and 4 bases from J, with 16 bases in between. The CDR3 loop is CSARYSAISPDTQYF. The CDR3 region has the DNA TGCAGTGCTAGATATAGCGCTATCAGTCCAGATACGCAGTATTTT.

This clonotype was counted ten times or more. This chain uses TRBV28 with TRBJ2-7; 7 bases map to TRBD2. This CDR3 contains 12 residues. Germline loops: CDR1 MDHEN, CDR2 SYDVKM. V dropped 6 bases and J dropped 7; count of bases not matched to a gene: 6. The CDR3 coding sequence is TGTGCCAGCAGACTCGGGGAGGGAGAGCAGTACTTC. This codes for CASRLGEGEQYF. Combining the CDR3 with reference TRBV28 and TRBJ2-7 gives the whole variable domain DVKVTQSSRYLVKRTGEKVFLECVQDMDHENMFWYRQDPGLGLRLIYFSYDVKMKEKGDIPEGYSVSREKKERFSLILESASTNQTSMYLCASRLGEGEQYFGPGTRLTVT.